This T cell receptor beta chain emerged from a study of PD-L1 blockade in urothelial cancer. Overall study context: As for prior chemotherapy regimens, patients had received 0 to 3. Whole-study results and caveats: At the 3-week point, tumor-associated blood clones expanded more in durable-benefit patients. Below-median blood TCR clonality before treatment forecast better survival.

This table comes from immunoSEQ multiplex PCR, and its TCRdb copy is limited to in-frame clones, with some not included. This table holds about 120,000 clones, less than 95% found once. The sample's time point: peripheral blood 6 weeks after treatment start. The CDR3 is 16 residues long. Trimming at V came to 0 bases and at J to 3 bases, leaving 7 bases not matched to a gene. Germline V lookup: CDR1 SGDLS, CDR2 YYNGEE. In regard to this clone: Antigen: not known.

This chain uses TRBV9 with TRBJ1-2; TRBD1 agrees at 8 bases. The origin of this receptor is a man in his 60s with urothelial cancer. The material sequenced was PBMCs, taken around atezolizumab (anti-PD-L1) treatment. The CDR3 DNA is TGTGCCAGCAGCGTAGCCCCGGACAGGGTTGACTATGGCTACACCTTC. Translated, it gives CASSVAPDRVDYGYTF.